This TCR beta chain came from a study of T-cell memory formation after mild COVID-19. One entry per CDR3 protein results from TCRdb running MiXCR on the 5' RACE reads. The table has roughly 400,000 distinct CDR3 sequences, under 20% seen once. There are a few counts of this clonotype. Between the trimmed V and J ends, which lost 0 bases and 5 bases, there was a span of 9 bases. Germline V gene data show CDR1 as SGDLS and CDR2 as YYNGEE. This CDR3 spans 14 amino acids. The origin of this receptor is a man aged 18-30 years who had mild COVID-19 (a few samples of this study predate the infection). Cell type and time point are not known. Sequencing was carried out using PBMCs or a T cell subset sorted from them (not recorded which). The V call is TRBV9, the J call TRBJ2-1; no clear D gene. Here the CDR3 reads CASSVEDYNNEQFF. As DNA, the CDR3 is TGTGCCAGCAGCGTAGAAGATTACAACAATGAGCAGTTCTTC.